Presented here are 10 T cell receptor beta chains from one specimen sequenced in a study of control samples from healthy donors and cancer patients. Repertoires were generated with immunoSEQ multiplex PCR, while TCRdb's copy carries only in-frame clones and drops some. The sample has fewer than 90,000 clones, about 88% seen once; the top ten hold under 7.5%. Material for sequencing was blood. The receptors were sampled from a woman in her fifties or sixties in good health.

The rearrangement uses TRBV18 and TRBJ2-2; no clear D. This CDR3 spans 13 amino acids. Per germline, CDR1 KGHSH and CDR2 LQKENI. V was shortened by 0 bases and J by 8 bases, with 7 bases between the two germline ends. The CDR3 DNA reads TGTGCCAGCTCACCACCCAGCTTTGGGGAGCTGTTTTTT. Protein product: CASSPPSFGELFF.

The V call is TRBV19, the J call TRBJ1-1; D unresolved. The germline V gene has CDR1 LNHDA and CDR2 SQIVND (reference sequence). V lost 1 base and J lost 0, with 6 bases in between. The CDR3 extends over 14 amino acids. The CDR3 DNA reads TGTGCCAGTAGTATAGGCCAAATGAACACTGAAGCTTTCTTT. Its translation: CASSIGQMNTEAFF.

The chain joins TRBV7-9 to TRBJ2-5; 9 bases are a match to TRBD1. With 4 bases clipped from V and 2 bases from J, the junction kept 11 bases outside the gene matches. CDR3 length: 17 residues. From germline, CDR1 is SEHNR and CDR2 FQNEAQ (reference sequence). The CDR3 protein is CASSWTGEWSGQETQYF. DNA for the CDR3: TGTGCCAGCAGCTGGACAGGGGAATGGAGTGGGCAAGAGACCCAGTACTTC.

V usage is TRBV5-6 and J usage is TRBJ1-5, with D possibly being TRBD1 (6 bases). V gave up 1 base and J gave up 0 bases, with 11 bases separating them. The germline gives CDR1 SGHDT, CDR2 YYEEEE. The CDR3 is 16 residues long. The CDR3 sequence: CASSLRGQPSNQPQHF. The DNA for the CDR3 is TGTGCCAGCAGCTTGAGGGGACAACCTAGCAATCAGCCCCAGCATTTT.

J is TRBJ1-2 and V is TRBV6-6, with D maybe TRBD1 (6 bases). Germline V gene data show CDR1 as MNHNY and CDR2 as SVGAGI (reference sequence). The CDR3 covers 17 residues. Trimming removed 5 bases at V and 2 bases at J, with 21 bases between. The CDR3 sequence: CASSPPLGVGGNYGYTF. The DNA for the CDR3 is TGTGCCAGCAGTCCACCTTTGGGGGTTGGGGGCAACTATGGCTACACCTTC.

The CDR3 protein is CASSDRANQPQHF. CDR3 coding DNA: TGTGCCAGCAGTGACAGGGCCAATCAGCCCCAGCATTTT. The chain joins TRBV27 to TRBJ1-5, with 7 bases matching TRBD1. The CDR3 sequence is 13 residues long. CDR1 is MNHEY, CDR2 SMNVEV, per germline (reference sequence). The junction had 1 base not matched to a gene; V was cut back by 5 bases and J by 3 bases.

V is TRBV20-1 and J is TRBJ2-7; the D gene is possibly TRBD1 (5 bases). CDR1 and CDR2 from the germline V gene are DFQATT and SNEGSKA (reference sequence). The CDR3 contains 13 residues. V shed 3 bases and J shed 5 bases, with 14 bases lying between them. The CDR3 is CSASLEGVDEQYF. The DNA of the CDR3 is TGCAGTGCTAGTCTTGAAGGGGTAGACGAGCAGTACTTC.

In nucleotides, the CDR3 is TGTGCCAGCAGGGGCATCGGGACCCCGGGTTTCAATCAGCCCCAGCATTTT. Translating gives CASRGIGTPGFNQPQHF. The rearrangement links TRBV2 to TRBJ1-5; TRBD1 might be the D (5 bases). V was clipped by 6 bases and J by 3 bases, with 21 bases between them. The germline V gene encodes CDR1 SNHLY and CDR2 FYNNEI. This CDR3 is built from 17 residues.

The J gene is TRBJ2-7, the V gene TRBV6-6, with D perhaps matching TRBD2 (5 bases). The V end was cut by 10 bases, the J end by 5 bases, with 15 bases between. This CDR3 spans 12 amino acids. Germline V gives CDR1 MNHNY, CDR2 SVGAGI (reference sequence). For the CDR3, the DNA is TGTGCCATTGGACTTGTTCCCAACGAGCAGTACTTC. The encoded protein is CAIGLVPNEQYF.

The chain has TRBV5-1 and TRBJ2-7, with no clear D. Germline V gene sequence: CDR1 SGHRS, CDR2 YFSETQ. The V gene lost 0 bases and the J gene lost 3 bases, with 7 bases spanning the gap. The CDR3 is 13 amino acids. The CDR3 sequence is CASSLGRFYEQYF. The CDR3 DNA reads TGCGCCAGCAGCTTGGGCAGATTCTACGAGCAGTACTTC. The variable domain in full, with the rest retrieved from reference TRBV5-1 and TRBJ2-7, is KAGVTQTPRYLIKTRGQQVTLSCSPISGHRSVSWYQQTPGQGLQFLFEYFSETQRNKGNFPGRFSGRQFSNSRSEMNVSTLELGDSALYLCASSLGRFYEQYFGPGTRLTVT.